This T cell receptor beta chain came from a study of blood T cells in healthy people across ages (dated by TCRdb to the mid-2010s). Notes on the research overall: In model experiments, template switching captured roughly one uniquely barcoded TCR beta cDNA molecule for every two T cells. The study measured age-related changes in TCR beta repertoire diversity using deep sequencing normalized with unique cDNA molecular identifiers. Four age groups were formed from the donors: young (average 16 years), middle-aged (approximately 39), aged (under 70) and long-lived (about 80). To avoid experimental bias, donors of different ages were distributed randomly across sequencing lanes. Two additional independent replicas of 1 million unique cDNA reads from the same blood draw were analyzed for two donors (one aged 18 to 29 and one aged 80 or older).

Systemically healthy Caucasian individuals from Russia, about 38 in total and aged roughly 6 to 95 years, were included as donors. Approximately 10 milliliters of peripheral blood were collected from each donor into EDTA-treated Vacutainer tubes. PBMCs were isolated by Ficoll-Paque density-gradient centrifugation, with at least 7 million obtained per sample. Total RNA was extracted from PBMCs with Trizol reagent, with at least 6 micrograms obtained per sample. For every donor, an aliquot of PBMCs went through flow cytometry to measure the percentages of naive CD45RAhigh/CD27high T cells. This clonotype was picked up a small number of times. Its antigen is currently not known. No base qualities exist here, and no much larger clone lies one base off it. Libraries were made using 5' RACE. Data came from an Illumina HiSeq 2500. A second PCR of roughly 7 to 12 cycles was performed with a sample-barcoded 5' primer and a J-beta primer mix. Each TCR beta cDNA molecule received a unique molecular identifier from a template-switch 5' adaptor carrying 12 random nucleotides. Each sample yielded at least 3 million CDR3-containing paired-end reads. First-strand cDNA synthesis was performed from all RNA using the Mint cDNA synthesis kit, with priming by a TRBC-specific oligonucleotide. After uracil-DNA glycosylase treatment, a first 18-cycle PCR used universal primers M1SS and BC2_uni_R on all cDNA. Processing in the source paper ran as follows. For normalization, 1 million high-quality reads, each with a distinct molecular identifier, were randomly selected from each sample. Instead of being binned into consensus sequences, reads that shared molecular identifiers were thrown out. MiTCR, run with a Q25 quality threshold and the strictest error-elimination algorithm, handled CDR3 identification, clonotype clustering and error correction. A nonparametric unseen species model with Euler transformation was used to estimate lower-bound total TCR beta diversity. TCRdb reworked the public reads: Q25 trimming with fastp, MiXCR clone assembly, productive beta chains retained. Each CDR3 protein gets just one entry, which takes the most common genes and DNA from the rows behind it. The V and J calls and clone size are TCRdb's, not the authors'. This sample lists 910,000 or so distinct CDR3 sequences; roughly 47% were detected once. About 21% of the sample is held by the ten biggest clonotypes.

Findings and caveats that apply to the study as a whole: Compared with the aged group, the long-lived group had more naive CD4+ T cells, fewer expanded clones and increased TCR diversity, suggesting age selection. Estimates of total diversity from one million sequenced T cells were regarded as lower bounds and underestimates. Because the CMV infection status of the donors was unknown, age-related changes in expanded clonotypes may potentially have been confounded. Observed TCR beta diversity per million T cells fell roughly linearly with age, and a significant reduction was already apparent by age around 39. The percentage of naive T cells measured by flow cytometry correlated strongly with observed TCR beta diversity. Because profiling used bulk unsorted PBMCs, naive and antigen-experienced compartments could not be compared conclusively.

From a lookup of the germline V gene, CDR1 and CDR2 are SGHRS and YFSETQ. Inclusive of the bounding cysteine and phenylalanine, the CDR3 is 13 residues long. Only the CDR3 DNA is retained, 39 bases long and in frame from the first base. V is reduced by 4 bases and J by 0 bases, leaving a spacing of 6 bases between them. The source of this sequence is a woman aged 60-75 years in good health. The chain is encoded by TRBV5-1 joined to TRBJ2-3, with an unclear D gene assignment. The sample taken for sequencing was blood. The CDR3 in this case is CASSVESTDTQYF. The DNA is as follows: TGCGCCAGCAGCGTGGAAAGCACAGATACGCAGTATTTT. The entire variable domain, with the stretches around the CDR3 drawn from the reference TRBV5-1 and TRBJ2-3 proteins, is KAGVTQTPRYLIKTRGQQVTLSCSPISGHRSVSWYQQTPGQGLQFLFEYFSETQRNKGNFPGRFSGRQFSNSRSEMNVSTLELGDSALYLCASSVESTDTQYFGPGTRLTVL.